This TCR beta chain was recorded in a study of OX40 agonist ivuxolimab in advanced cancers. As to this clone: Its cognate antigen is unknown.

Findings and limits, study-wide: The study found that CD8+ T cells averaged more expanded clones than CD4+.

Germline loops: CDR1 MDHEN, CDR2 SYDVKM. V was cut by 6 bases and J by 0 bases, with 11 bases left in between. The CDR3 is made up of 15 amino acids. Measured with immunoSEQ multiplex PCR; TCRdb has only the in-frame clones, and not every one. The table records some 110,000 clones, 75% to 95% of them present only once. The receptor comes from an adult with an advanced solid tumor such as melanoma, head and neck, liver or kidney cancer. Sequenced material: CD4+ or CD8+ T cells sorted from blood, taken in a trial of the OX40 agonist ivuxolimab. The chain combines TRBV28 with TRBJ2-2; D is possibly TRBD2 (7 bases). CDR3 sequence (DNA): TGTGCCAGCAGAGGAGGGGGGGCGAACACCGGGGAGCTGTTTTTT. Its protein is CASRGGGANTGELFF.